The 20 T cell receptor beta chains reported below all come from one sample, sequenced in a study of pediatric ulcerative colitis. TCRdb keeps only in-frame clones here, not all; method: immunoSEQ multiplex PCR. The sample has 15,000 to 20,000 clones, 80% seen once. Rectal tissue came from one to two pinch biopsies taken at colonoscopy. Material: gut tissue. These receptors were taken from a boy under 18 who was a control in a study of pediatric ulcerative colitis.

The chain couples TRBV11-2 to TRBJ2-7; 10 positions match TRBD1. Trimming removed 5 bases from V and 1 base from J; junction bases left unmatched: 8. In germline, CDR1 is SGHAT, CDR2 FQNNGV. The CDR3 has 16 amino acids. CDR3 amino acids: CASSPATGGGSYEQYF. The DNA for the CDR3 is TGTGCCAGCAGCCCGGCGACAGGGGGCGGTTCCTACGAGCAGTACTTC.

This CDR3 reads CASSDPTGVNEKLFF. CDR3 sequence (DNA): TGTGCCAGCAGTGACCCTACGGGGGTTAATGAAAAACTGTTTTTT. This chain links TRBV25-1 with TRBJ1-4; D is perhaps TRBD1 (5 bases). V shed 3 bases and J shed 4 bases, with 12 bases lying between them. The germline gives CDR1 MGHDK, CDR2 SYGVNS. The CDR3 contains 15 residues.

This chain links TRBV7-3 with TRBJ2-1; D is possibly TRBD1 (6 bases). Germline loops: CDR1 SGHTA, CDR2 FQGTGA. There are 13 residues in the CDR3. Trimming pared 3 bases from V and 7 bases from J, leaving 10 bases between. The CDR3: CASSFIQGNEQFF. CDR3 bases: TGTGCCAGCAGCTTTATACAGGGAAATGAGCAGTTCTTC. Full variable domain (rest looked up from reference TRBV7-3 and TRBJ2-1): GAGVSQTPSNKVTEKGKYVELRCDPISGHTALYWYRQSLGQGPEFLIYFQGTGAADDSGLPNDRFFAVRPEGSVSTLKIQRTERGDSAVYLCASSFIQGNEQFFGPGTRLTVL.

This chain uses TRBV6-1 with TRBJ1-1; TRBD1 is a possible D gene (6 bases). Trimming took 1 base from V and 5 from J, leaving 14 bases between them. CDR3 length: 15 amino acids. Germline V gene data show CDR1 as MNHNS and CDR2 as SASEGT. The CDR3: CASSEVAGVRTEAFF. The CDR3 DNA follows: TGTGCCAGCAGTGAAGTAGCAGGGGTACGGACTGAAGCTTTCTTT.

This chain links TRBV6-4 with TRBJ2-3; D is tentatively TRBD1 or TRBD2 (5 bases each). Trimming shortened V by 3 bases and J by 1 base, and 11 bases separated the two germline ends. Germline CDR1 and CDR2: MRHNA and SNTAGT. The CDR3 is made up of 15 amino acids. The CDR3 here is CASSEGETGTDTQYF. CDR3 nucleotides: TGTGCCAGCAGTGAGGGGGAGACGGGCACAGATACGCAGTATTTT.

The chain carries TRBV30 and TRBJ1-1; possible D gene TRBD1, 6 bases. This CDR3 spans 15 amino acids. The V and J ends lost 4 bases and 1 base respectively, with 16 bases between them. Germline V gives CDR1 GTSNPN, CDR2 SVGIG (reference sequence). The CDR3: CAWTSNTGQNTEAFF. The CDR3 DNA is TGTGCCTGGACTTCCAATACAGGGCAGAACACTGAAGCTTTCTTT. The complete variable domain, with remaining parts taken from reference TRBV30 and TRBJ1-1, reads SQTIHQWPATLVQPVGSPLSLECTVEGTSNPNLYWYRQAAGRGLQLLFYSVGIGQISSEVPQNLSASRPQDRQFILSSKKLLLSDSGFYLCAWTSNTGQNTEAFFGQGTRLTVV.

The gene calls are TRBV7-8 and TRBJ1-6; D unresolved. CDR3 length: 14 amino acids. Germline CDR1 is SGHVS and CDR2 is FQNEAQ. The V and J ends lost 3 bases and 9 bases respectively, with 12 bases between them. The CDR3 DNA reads TGTGCCAGCAGCTTTGAGGGTAGGCGTTCACCCCTCCACTTT. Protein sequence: CASSFEGRRSPLHF.

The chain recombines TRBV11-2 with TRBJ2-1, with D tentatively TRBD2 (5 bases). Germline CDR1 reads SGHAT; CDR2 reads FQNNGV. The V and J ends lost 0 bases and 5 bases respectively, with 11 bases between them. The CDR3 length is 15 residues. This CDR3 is CASSLDGDGDNEQFF. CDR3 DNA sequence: TGTGCCAGCAGCTTAGACGGGGATGGGGACAATGAGCAGTTCTTC.

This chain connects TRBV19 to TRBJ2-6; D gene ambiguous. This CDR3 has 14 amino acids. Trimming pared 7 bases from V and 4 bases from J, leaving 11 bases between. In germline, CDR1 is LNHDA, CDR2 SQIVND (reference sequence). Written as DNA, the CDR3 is TGTGCCAGTAACAGCGTTTCGGGGGCCAACGTCCTGACTTTC. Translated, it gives CASNSVSGANVLTF.

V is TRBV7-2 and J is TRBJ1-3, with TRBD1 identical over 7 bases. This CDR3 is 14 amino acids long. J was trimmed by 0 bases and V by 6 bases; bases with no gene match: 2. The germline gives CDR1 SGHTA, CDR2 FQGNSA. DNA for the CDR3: TGTGCCAGCAGATCAGGGGGCTCTGGAAACACCATATATTTT. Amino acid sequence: CASRSGGSGNTIYF.

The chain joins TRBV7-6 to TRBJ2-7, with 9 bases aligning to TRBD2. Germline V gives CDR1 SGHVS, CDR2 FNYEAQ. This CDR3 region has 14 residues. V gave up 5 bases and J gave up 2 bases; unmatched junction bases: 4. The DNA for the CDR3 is TGTGCCAGCAGCCCGACTAGCGGTCCCTACGAGCAGTACTTC. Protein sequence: CASSPTSGPYEQYF.

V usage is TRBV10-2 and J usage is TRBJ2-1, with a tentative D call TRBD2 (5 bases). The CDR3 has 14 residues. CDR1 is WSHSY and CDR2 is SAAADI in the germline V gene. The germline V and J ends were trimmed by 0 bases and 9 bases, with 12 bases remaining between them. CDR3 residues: CASSESLLGGEQFF. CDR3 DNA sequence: TGCGCCAGCAGTGAGTCTCTGCTTGGAGGTGAGCAGTTCTTC.

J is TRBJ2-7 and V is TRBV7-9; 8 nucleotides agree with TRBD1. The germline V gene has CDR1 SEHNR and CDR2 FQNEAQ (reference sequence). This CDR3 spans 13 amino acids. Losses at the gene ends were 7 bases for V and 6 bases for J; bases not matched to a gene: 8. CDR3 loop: CASNAQGVFEQYF. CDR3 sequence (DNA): TGTGCCAGCAACGCACAGGGGGTGTTCGAGCAGTACTTC. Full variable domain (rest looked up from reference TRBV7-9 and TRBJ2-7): DTGVSQNPRHKITKRGQNVTFRCDPISEHNRLYWYRQTLGQGPEFLTYFQNEAQLEKSRLLSDRFSAERPKGSFSTLEIQRTEQGDSAMYLCASNAQGVFEQYFGPGTRLTVT.

Here the CDR3 DNA reads TGTGCCACCAGCAGAGATCACAGTGGCGAGCAGTACTTC. This translates into CATSRDHSGEQYF. The V and J genes are TRBV15 and TRBJ2-7; D gene ambiguous. Germline-derived CDR1 and CDR2 are LNHNV and YYDKDF (reference sequence). The CDR3 has 13 amino acids. V shed 0 bases and J shed 6 bases, with 9 bases lying between them.

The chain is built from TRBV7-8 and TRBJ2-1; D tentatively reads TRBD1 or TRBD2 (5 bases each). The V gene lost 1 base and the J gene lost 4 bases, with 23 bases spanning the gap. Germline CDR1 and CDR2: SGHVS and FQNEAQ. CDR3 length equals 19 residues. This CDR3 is CASSLGSMFHEGFYNEQFF. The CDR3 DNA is TGTGCCAGCAGCTTAGGTTCAATGTTTCATGAGGGGTTTTACAATGAGCAGTTCTTC.

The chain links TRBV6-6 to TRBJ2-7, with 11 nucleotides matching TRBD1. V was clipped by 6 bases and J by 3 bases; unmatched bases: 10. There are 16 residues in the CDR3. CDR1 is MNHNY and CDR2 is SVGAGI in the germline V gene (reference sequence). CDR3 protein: CASSYTGTGGDYEQYF. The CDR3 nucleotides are TGTGCCAGCAGCTATACCGGGACAGGGGGGGACTACGAGCAGTACTTC.

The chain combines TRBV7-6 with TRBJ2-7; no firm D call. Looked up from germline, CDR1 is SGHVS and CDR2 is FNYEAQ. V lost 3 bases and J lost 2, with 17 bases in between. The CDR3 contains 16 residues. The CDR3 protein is CASSLNNPPFAYEQYF. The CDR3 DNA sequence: TGTGCCAGCAGCTTGAATAATCCACCCTTTGCCTACGAGCAGTACTTC.

CDR3 nucleotides: TGTGCCAGCAGGCGGGGGGGAGCCCACAATGAGCAGTTCTTC. This sequence encodes CASRRGGAHNEQFF. This chain uses TRBV27 with TRBJ2-1, with 9 nucleotides matching TRBD2. V lost 6 bases to trimming and J lost 5 bases; unmatched junction nucleotides: 5. CDR3 length: 14 amino acids. Germline assignment: CDR1 MNHEY and CDR2 SMNVEV (reference sequence).

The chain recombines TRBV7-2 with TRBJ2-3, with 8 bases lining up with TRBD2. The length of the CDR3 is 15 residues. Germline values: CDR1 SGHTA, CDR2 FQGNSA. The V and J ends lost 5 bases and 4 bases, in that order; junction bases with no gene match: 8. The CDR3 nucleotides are TGTGCCAGCAGCCCACAGCGGGAGAGCGCAGATACGCAGTATTTT. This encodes CASSPQRESADTQYF.

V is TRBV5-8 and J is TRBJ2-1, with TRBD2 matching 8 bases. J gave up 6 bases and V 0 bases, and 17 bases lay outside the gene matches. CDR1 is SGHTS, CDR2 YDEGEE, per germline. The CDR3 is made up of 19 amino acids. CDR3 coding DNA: TGTGCCAGCAGCTTGGAGTCGATAATGGGAGCGGGAGTGCTCAATGAGCAGTTCTTC. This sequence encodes CASSLESIMGAGVLNEQFF.